This note documents a single T cell receptor (beta chain) sequence. Sequenced by immunoSEQ multiplex PCR; TCRdb stores in-frame clones only, minus some. In the table there are some 130,000 clones, more than 80% of which are singletons. The data were taken from a study of control samples from healthy donors and cancer patients. CDR1 and CDR2 (germline): SGHTA, FQGNSA. There are 15 residues in the CDR3. The V and J ends lost 1 base and 6 bases respectively, with 16 bases between them. The sequenced sample was blood. This TCR was recovered from a man between 35 and 55 years old in good health. This chain links TRBV7-2 with TRBJ2-7, with D perhaps TRBD1 (5 bases). This CDR3 is CASSLGGPPFGEQYF. In nucleotides, the CDR3 is TGTGCCAGCAGCTTAGGGGGCCCCCCTTTCGGCGAGCAGTACTTC.